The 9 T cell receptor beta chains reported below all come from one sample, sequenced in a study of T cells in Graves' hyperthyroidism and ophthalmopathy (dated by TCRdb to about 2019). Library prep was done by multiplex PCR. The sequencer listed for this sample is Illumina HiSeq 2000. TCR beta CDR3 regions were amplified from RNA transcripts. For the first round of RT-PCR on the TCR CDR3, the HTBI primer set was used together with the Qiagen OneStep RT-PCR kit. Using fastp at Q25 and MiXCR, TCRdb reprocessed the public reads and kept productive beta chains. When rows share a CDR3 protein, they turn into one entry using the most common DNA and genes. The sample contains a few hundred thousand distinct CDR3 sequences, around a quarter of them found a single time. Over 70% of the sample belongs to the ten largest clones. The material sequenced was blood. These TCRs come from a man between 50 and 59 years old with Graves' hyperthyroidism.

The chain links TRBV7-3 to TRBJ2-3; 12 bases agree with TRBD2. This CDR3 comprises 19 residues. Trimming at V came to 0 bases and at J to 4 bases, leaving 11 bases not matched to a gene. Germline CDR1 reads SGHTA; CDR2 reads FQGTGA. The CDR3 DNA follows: TGTGCCAGCAGCTTAACGTTTACTAGCGGGAGGCGGGGTGCAGATACGCAGTATTTT. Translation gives CASSLTFTSGRRGADTQYF.

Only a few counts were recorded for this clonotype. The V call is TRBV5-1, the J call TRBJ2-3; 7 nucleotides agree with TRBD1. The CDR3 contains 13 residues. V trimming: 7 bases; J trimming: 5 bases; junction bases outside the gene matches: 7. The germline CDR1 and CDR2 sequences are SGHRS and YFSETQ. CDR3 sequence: CASHVGGLDTQYF. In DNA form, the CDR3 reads TGCGCCAGCCACGTAGGGGGCTTAGATACGCAGTATTTT.

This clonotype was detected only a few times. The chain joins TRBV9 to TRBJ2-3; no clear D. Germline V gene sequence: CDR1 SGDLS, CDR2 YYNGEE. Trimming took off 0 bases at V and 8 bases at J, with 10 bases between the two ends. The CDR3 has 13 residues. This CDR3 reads CASSVGMIGTQYF. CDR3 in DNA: TGTGCCAGCAGCGTAGGGATGATAGGTACGCAGTATTTT.

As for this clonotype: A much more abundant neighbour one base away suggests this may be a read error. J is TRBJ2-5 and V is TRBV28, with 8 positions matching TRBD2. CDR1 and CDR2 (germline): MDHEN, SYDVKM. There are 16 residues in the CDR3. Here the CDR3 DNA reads TGTGCCAGCAGTTTAAAACTAGCGGTCTTCCAAGAGGCCCAGTACTTC. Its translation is CASSLKLAVFQEAQYF.

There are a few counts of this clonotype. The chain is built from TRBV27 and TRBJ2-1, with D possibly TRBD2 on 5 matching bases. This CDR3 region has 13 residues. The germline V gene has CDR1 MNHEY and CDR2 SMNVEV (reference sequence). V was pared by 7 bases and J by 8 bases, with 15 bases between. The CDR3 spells CASTRTSRDEQFF. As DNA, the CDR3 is TGTGCCAGCACCCGGACTTCCCGGGATGAGCAGTTCTTC.

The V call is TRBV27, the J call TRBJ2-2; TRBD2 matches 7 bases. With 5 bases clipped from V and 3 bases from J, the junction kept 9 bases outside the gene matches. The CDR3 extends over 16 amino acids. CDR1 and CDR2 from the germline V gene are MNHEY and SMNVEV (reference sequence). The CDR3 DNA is TGTGCCAGCAGTCTCCTTGGCGGGAGTTACACCGGGGAGCTGTTTTTT. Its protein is CASSLLGGSYTGELFF.

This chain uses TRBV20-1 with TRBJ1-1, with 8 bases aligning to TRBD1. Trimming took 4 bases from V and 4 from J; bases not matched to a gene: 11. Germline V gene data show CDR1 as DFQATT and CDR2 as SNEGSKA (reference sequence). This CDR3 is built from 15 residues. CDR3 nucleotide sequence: TGCAGTGCTACCGCAGGGGGCACCCCCGGCACTGAAGCTTTCTTT. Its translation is CSATAGGTPGTEAFF.

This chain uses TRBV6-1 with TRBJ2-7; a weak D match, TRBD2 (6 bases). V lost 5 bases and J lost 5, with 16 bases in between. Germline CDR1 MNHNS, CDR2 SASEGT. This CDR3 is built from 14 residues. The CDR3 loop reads CASSRLSGEDEQYF. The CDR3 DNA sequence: TGTGCCAGCAGTAGGTTGTCGGGGGAGGACGAGCAGTACTTC.

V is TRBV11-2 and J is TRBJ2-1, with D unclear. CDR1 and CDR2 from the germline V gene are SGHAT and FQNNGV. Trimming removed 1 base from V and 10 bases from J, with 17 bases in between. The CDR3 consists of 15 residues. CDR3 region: CASSLVATSAIEQFF. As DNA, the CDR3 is TGTGCCAGCAGCTTAGTTGCGACTTCGGCTATCGAGCAGTTCTTC.